This T cell receptor (beta chain) was captured by sequencing in a study of cytomegalovirus exposure and HLA in healthy donors. Study summary: Among the approximately 400 genotyped donors, less than 85% were placed in the Caucasian-associated ancestry cluster.

CDR1 SEHNR and CDR2 FQNEAQ come from the germline V gene (reference sequence). V lost 5 bases and J 1 base, leaving 23 bases between the germline ends. The CDR3 runs 18 residues. Concerning this clone itself: What it binds is unknown.

Although they were nominally healthy when sampled, donors likely had unrecorded immune exposures. Amplification used 60 Vbeta primers and 13 Jbeta primers. Measured with immunoSEQ multiplex PCR; TCRdb has only the in-frame clones, and not every one. The repertoire holds 85,000 to 130,000 clones, with approximately 82% as singletons. Overall study results and limits: Most of the TCR beta V segments (in an earlier analysis) were productive either about 90% or about 30% of the time. The authors later found most CMV-associated TCR beta chains appeared HLA-restricted.

The rearrangement joins TRBV7-9 to TRBJ1-2; the D gene is possibly TRBD1 (5 bases). The receptor comes from a woman aged 18-30 years in good health and CMV-seronegative. The sequenced material came from PBMCs. CDR3 sequence (DNA): TGTGCCAGCAGCCGTACGACAGCCCCTTACCCGTTTAACTATGGCTACACCTTC. It yields the protein CASSRTTAPYPFNYGYTF.